Listed below are T cell receptor beta chains from one sample, sequenced in a study of blood T cells in healthy people across ages. One entry per CDR3 protein, called by TCRdb with MiXCR from the 5' RACE reads. The sample has fewer than 800,000 distinct CDR3 sequences; about 25% are singletons. Another study also made use of these data, one on T cells of mothers and their children.

The specimen sequenced was blood. Source of these receptors: a boy younger than 18 in good health. The conserved cysteine and the conserved F or W are not part of the CDR3 here. Clone size is stated in some rows and not others, as once, few, many or a class when expanded.

>.|TRBJ1-1|TRBV29-1
SALKGVAEAF
>.|TRBJ2-7|TRBV11-1
ASSPPGLAAYEQY
>few|TRBJ2-1|TRBV6-5
ASRPRTVLSEQF
>.|TRBJ2-1|TRBV6-2/TRBV6-3
ASSYSENLHEQF
>.|TRBJ2-5|TRBV28
ASSLWGDQETQY
>few|TRBJ2-7|TRBV6-8
ASQGISYEQY
>few|TRBJ1-1|TRBV13
ASSLGYYGPSATEAF
>.|.|TRBV5-1
ASSFGTGVLNEQF
>.|.|TRBV6-1
ASSDLGTGWYGEQY
>.|TRBJ1-2|TRBV4-3
ASSQDRADYGYT
>few|TRBJ2-5|TRBV7-2
ASSLEAGPWETQY
>.|TRBJ2-3|TRBV11-2
ASSSEDVLQY
>.|TRBJ2-6|TRBV5-1
ASSSTGGSGANVLT
>few|TRBJ2-3|TRBV6-1
ASKPIGGWTDTQY
>few|TRBJ2-2|TRBV6-6
ASNRGTGAGELF
>.|TRBJ2-3|TRBV7-7
ASSAAGDTQY
>.|TRBJ2-1|TRBV10-3
AISTSGVYNEQF
>few|TRBJ2-1|TRBV4-1
ASSPPGLAEGGDEQF
>.|TRBJ2-5|TRBV28
ASRPTLGGETQY
>many|TRBJ2-5|TRBV7-3
ASSSSGGGETQY
>.|TRBJ1-4|TRBV28
ASSEQGVNEKLF
>.|TRBJ2-1|TRBV5-1
ASSLGWTLYNEQF
>.|TRBJ2-2|TRBV7-6
ASSLPRINTGELF
>few|TRBJ2-5|TRBV18
ASSPPTGQAETQY
>.|TRBJ1-1|TRBV4-2
ASSQERNRGLYAEAF
>.|TRBJ2-5|TRBV7-8
ASRLGLQGETQY
>.|TRBJ1-2|TRBV11-2
ASSLDSRQGWYGYT
>few|TRBJ2-5|TRBV15
ATKGPQETQY
>.|TRBJ2-3|TRBV7-9
ASSSDPERDTDTQY
>.|TRBJ2-5|TRBV29-1
SAIPTSTSTQETQY
>few|TRBJ1-3|TRBV7-8
ASSDGGGATPGNTIY
>few|.|TRBV28
ASSTTSGRAHNEQF
>.|TRBJ2-3|TRBV20-1
SARDQLAYTQY
>few|TRBJ2-5|TRBV7-9
ASSPGQGAFETQY
>few|TRBJ2-5|TRBV6-2/TRBV6-3
ASSSMSGAKETQY
>.|TRBJ2-5|TRBV6-5
ASSYGRITAGAGETQY
>.|TRBJ2-7|TRBV28
ASRPQDTYEQY
>few|TRBJ1-1|TRBV29-1
SVELELHPAEAF
>.|.|TRBV6-1
ASSDRFLGTSSYEQY
>.|TRBJ1-6|TRBV2
ASRQGGFSPLH
>.|TRBJ2-4|TRBV28
ASSLGERGKNIQY
>.|TRBJ2-5|TRBV10-3
AIRGGTEGMAQY
>few|TRBJ2-2|TRBV4-3
ASSQDTGFAGELF
>few|TRBJ1-6|TRBV28
TSTKSSSPLH
>.|TRBJ2-4|TRBV14
ASSQVASGRKAKNIQY
>few|TRBJ2-2|TRBV7-9
ASSLERENTGELF
>few|TRBJ2-2|TRBV5-5
ASSFRDTGELF
>few|TRBJ2-7|TRBV29-1
SVSTPLEQY
>.|.|TRBV4-1
ASSHPGLAYEQY
>few|TRBJ1-4|TRBV4-1
ASSLRDIGNEKLF
>few|TRBJ2-5|TRBV29-1
SVETLAETQY
>few|TRBJ2-5|TRBV7-2
ASSQGPGLAEETQY